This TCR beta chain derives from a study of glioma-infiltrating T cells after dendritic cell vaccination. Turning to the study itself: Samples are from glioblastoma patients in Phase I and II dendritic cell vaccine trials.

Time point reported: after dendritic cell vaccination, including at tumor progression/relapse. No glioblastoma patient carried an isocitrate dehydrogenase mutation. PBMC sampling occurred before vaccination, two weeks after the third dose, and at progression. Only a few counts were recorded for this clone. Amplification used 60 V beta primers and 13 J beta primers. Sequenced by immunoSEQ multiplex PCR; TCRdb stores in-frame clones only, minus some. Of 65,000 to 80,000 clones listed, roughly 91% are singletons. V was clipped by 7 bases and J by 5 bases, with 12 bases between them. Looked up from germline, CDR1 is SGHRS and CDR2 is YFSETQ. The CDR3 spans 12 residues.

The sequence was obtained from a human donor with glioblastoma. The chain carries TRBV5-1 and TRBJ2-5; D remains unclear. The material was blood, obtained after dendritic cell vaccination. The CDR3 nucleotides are TGCGCCAGCGGGTCTAGTCGGGAGACCCAGTACTTC. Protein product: CASGSSRETQYF.